This T cell receptor beta chain was identified in a study of blood T cells in healthy people across ages. Sample-barcoded 5' priming and a J-beta primer mix drove a second PCR of roughly 6 to 12 cycles. With 12 random nucleotides, a template-switch adaptor tagged each individual cDNA molecule. TCRdb recomputed calls from the 5' RACE reads with MiXCR, one row per CDR3 protein. The sample holds about 1.6 million distinct CDR3 sequences; around 35% are singletons and the top ten take 11%. Each sample yielded at least 6 million isolated PBMCs. With regard to this clonotype: The antigen is not known.

Overall study findings and caveats: Roughly linear age-related decline in beta diversity appeared, significant by age about 40.

This TCR came from a woman aged 25 to 39 in good health. The sample was blood.

This CDR3 reads CSAYRTKSSYNEQYF. The CDR3 bases are TGCAGTGCTTATAGGACTAAGAGCTCCTACAATGAGCAGTACTTC. This chain uses TRBV20-1 with TRBJ2-1; D may be TRBD2 (6 bases). The DNA end is a closer match to TRBJ2-7, so the J assignment may be wrong. The CDR3 is made up of 15 amino acids. The V gene's germline CDR1 is DFQATT and CDR2 SNEGSKA (reference sequence).